The clone carrying this T cell receptor beta chain came up a few times. This CDR3 comprises 14 residues. Germline CDR1 DFQATT, CDR2 SNEGSKA (reference sequence). V was clipped by 5 bases and J by 3 bases, with 15 bases between them. The data are from a study of T cells in Graves' hyperthyroidism and ophthalmopathy. At the level of the study: The blood sample was taken at first diagnosis, before treatment began.

RNA transcripts served as the template for amplifying TCR beta CDR3 regions. The HTBI primer set drove a first-round RT-PCR of the TCR CDR3. Each CDR3 protein is one row after TCRdb ran MiXCR on the multiplex PCR reads. The sample yields hundreds of thousands of distinct CDR3 sequences, around 20% seen once. Sample: blood. The receptor comes from a man aged 25-45 years with Graves' ophthalmopathy. J is TRBJ2-3 and V is TRBV20-1; D not certain. The CDR3 sequence: CSAYRALGTDTQYF. Here the CDR3 DNA reads TGCAGTGCTTACCGGGCCCTTGGGACAGATACGCAGTATTTT.